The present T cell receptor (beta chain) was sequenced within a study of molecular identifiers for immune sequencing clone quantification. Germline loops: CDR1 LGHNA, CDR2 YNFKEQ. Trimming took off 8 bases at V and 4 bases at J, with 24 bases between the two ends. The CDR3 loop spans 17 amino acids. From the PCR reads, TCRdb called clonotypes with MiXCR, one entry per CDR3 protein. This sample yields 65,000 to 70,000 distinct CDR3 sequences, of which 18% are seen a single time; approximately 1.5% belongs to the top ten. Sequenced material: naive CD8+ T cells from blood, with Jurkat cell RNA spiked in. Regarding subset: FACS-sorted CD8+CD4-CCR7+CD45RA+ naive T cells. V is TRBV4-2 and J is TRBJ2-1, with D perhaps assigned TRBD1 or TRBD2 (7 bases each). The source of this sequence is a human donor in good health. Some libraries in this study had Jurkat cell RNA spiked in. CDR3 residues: CASPQGGEPTKYNEQFF. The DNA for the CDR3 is TGTGCCAGCCCCCAGGGGGGGGAACCCACCAAATACAATGAGCAGTTCTTC.